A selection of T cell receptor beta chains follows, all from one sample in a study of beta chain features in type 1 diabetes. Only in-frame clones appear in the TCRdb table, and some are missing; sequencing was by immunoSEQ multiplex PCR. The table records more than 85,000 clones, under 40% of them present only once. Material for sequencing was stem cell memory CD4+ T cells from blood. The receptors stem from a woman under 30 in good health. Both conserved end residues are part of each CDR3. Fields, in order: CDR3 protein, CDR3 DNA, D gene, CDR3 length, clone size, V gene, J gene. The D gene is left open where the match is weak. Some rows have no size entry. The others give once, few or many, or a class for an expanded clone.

cdr3_aa: CASSLKPRGTQYF
cdr3_nt: TGTGCCAGCAGCTTAAAACCCCGGGGGACCCAGTACTTC
d_call: -
cdr3_length: 13
clone_size: once
v_call: TRBV11-3
j_call: TRBJ2-5

cdr3_aa: CASSHGVTEAFF
cdr3_nt: TGCGCCAGCAGCCACGGTGTTACTGAAGCTTTCTTT
d_call: -
cdr3_length: 12
clone_size: few
v_call: TRBV5-1
j_call: TRBJ1-1

cdr3_aa: CASSLVRPGIDTQYF
cdr3_nt: TGTGCCAGCAGCTTAGTCCGTCCGGGGATAGATACGCAGTATTTT
d_call: -
cdr3_length: 15
clone_size: -
v_call: TRBV7-9
j_call: TRBJ2-3

cdr3_aa: CASTSRGWNEQFF
cdr3_nt: TGTGCCAGTACCTCCAGGGGGTGGAATGAGCAGTTCTTC
d_call: TRBD1
cdr3_length: 13
clone_size: few
v_call: TRBV19
j_call: TRBJ2-1

cdr3_aa: CASSQGDSTDTQYF
cdr3_nt: TGTGCCAGCAGCCAGGGGGATAGCACAGATACGCAGTATTTT
d_call: TRBD1
cdr3_length: 14
clone_size: -
v_call: TRBV7-6
j_call: TRBJ2-3

cdr3_aa: CASSPGQGNQPQHF
cdr3_nt: TGTGCCAGCTCACCCGGACAGGGGAACCAGCCCCAGCATTTT
d_call: TRBD1
cdr3_length: 14
clone_size: -
v_call: TRBV18
j_call: TRBJ1-5

cdr3_aa: CATSSRTGFGITVTEAFF
cdr3_nt: TGTGCCACCAGCAGCCGGACAGGGTTCGGAATTACGGTCACTGAAGCTTTCTTT
d_call: TRBD1
cdr3_length: 18
clone_size: few
v_call: TRBV15
j_call: TRBJ1-1

cdr3_aa: CASSPTRDSGRQPQHF
cdr3_nt: TGTGCCAGCAGTCCTACTAGGGATTCGGGGAGACAGCCCCAGCATTTT
d_call: -
cdr3_length: 16
clone_size: -
v_call: TRBV27
j_call: TRBJ1-5

cdr3_aa: CASGGDSLEQYF
cdr3_nt: TGTGCTAGTGGTGGGGACTCCTTAGAGCAGTACTTC
d_call: -
cdr3_length: 12
clone_size: -
v_call: TRBV12-5
j_call: TRBJ2-7

cdr3_aa: CASSLFQTSGSRLYEQYF
cdr3_nt: TGTGCCAGCAGCTTGTTTCAGACTAGCGGGAGTAGGCTTTACGAGCAGTACTTC
d_call: TRBD2
cdr3_length: 18
clone_size: -
v_call: TRBV5-4
j_call: TRBJ2-7

cdr3_aa: CASSRRGQGYEQYF
cdr3_nt: TGTGCCAGCAGCCGACGCGGACAGGGCTACGAGCAGTACTTC
d_call: TRBD1
cdr3_length: 14
clone_size: -
v_call: TRBV11-2
j_call: TRBJ2-7

cdr3_aa: CASVLQGTSGETQYF
cdr3_nt: TGTGCCAGTGTTCTTCAGGGGACTAGCGGGGAGACCCAGTACTTC
d_call: TRBD2
cdr3_length: 15
clone_size: -
v_call: TRBV2
j_call: TRBJ2-5

cdr3_aa: CASSLEVLGGRDEKLFF
cdr3_nt: TGTGCCAGCAGCTTAGAAGTTCTCGGGGGACGGGATGAAAAACTGTTTTTT
d_call: -
cdr3_length: 17
clone_size: -
v_call: TRBV7-8
j_call: TRBJ1-4

cdr3_aa: CASSLPSYGYTF
cdr3_nt: TGTGCCAGCAGCCTTCCGTCCTATGGCTACACCTTC
d_call: -
cdr3_length: 12
clone_size: few
v_call: TRBV9
j_call: TRBJ1-2

cdr3_aa: CASSLWETDVQETQYF
cdr3_nt: TGTGCCAGCAGCTTATGGGAGACCGACGTTCAAGAGACCCAGTACTTC
d_call: -
cdr3_length: 16
clone_size: few
v_call: TRBV7-3
j_call: TRBJ2-5

cdr3_aa: CASSSGLAGAYEQYF
cdr3_nt: TGTGCCAGCAGCTCCGGACTAGCGGGAGCCTACGAGCAGTACTTC
d_call: TRBD2
cdr3_length: 15
clone_size: few
v_call: TRBV9
j_call: TRBJ2-7

cdr3_aa: CASSWAGRDTEAFF
cdr3_nt: TGCGCCAGCAGCTGGGCAGGGAGGGACACTGAAGCTTTCTTT
d_call: -
cdr3_length: 14
clone_size: -
v_call: TRBV5-1
j_call: TRBJ1-1

cdr3_aa: CAISGGAGGNQPQHF
cdr3_nt: TGTGCCATCAGCGGAGGGGCGGGGGGCAATCAGCCCCAGCATTTT
d_call: -
cdr3_length: 15
clone_size: -
v_call: TRBV10-3
j_call: TRBJ1-5

cdr3_aa: CASSTGLTDNEQFF
cdr3_nt: TGTGCCAGTAGCACTGGACTAACGGACAATGAGCAGTTCTTC
d_call: -
cdr3_length: 14
clone_size: -
v_call: TRBV19
j_call: TRBJ2-1

cdr3_aa: CASRGLVGLAGNEQFF
cdr3_nt: TGTGCCAGCAGAGGGCTCGTAGGTTTGGCGGGCAATGAGCAGTTCTTC
d_call: -
cdr3_length: 16
clone_size: few
v_call: TRBV21-1
j_call: TRBJ2-1

cdr3_aa: CASTGTPGQGGFYEQYF
cdr3_nt: TGTGCCAGCACCGGTACTCCGGGACAGGGAGGGTTCTACGAGCAGTACTTC
d_call: TRBD1
cdr3_length: 17
clone_size: -
v_call: TRBV7-9
j_call: TRBJ2-7

cdr3_aa: CASSFVGVSQNTEAFF
cdr3_nt: TGTGCCAGCAGTTTCGTCGGGGTATCACAGAACACTGAAGCTTTCTTT
d_call: -
cdr3_length: 16
clone_size: -
v_call: TRBV27
j_call: TRBJ1-1

cdr3_aa: CASSFTDRVIYGYTF
cdr3_nt: TGTGCCAGCAGTTTCACGGACAGGGTTATCTATGGCTACACCTTC
d_call: TRBD1
cdr3_length: 15
clone_size: -
v_call: TRBV6-5
j_call: TRBJ1-2

cdr3_aa: CASSVRQGLVAEAFF
cdr3_nt: TGTGCCAGCAGCGTAAGACAGGGTTTGGTCGCTGAAGCTTTCTTT
d_call: TRBD1
cdr3_length: 15
clone_size: -
v_call: TRBV7-9
j_call: TRBJ1-1

cdr3_aa: CAISEVQGRQPQHF
cdr3_nt: TGTGCCATCAGTGAGGTCCAGGGTAGGCAGCCCCAGCATTTT
d_call: -
cdr3_length: 14
clone_size: -
v_call: TRBV10-3
j_call: TRBJ1-5

cdr3_aa: CASSLVAHPLSGANVLTF
cdr3_nt: TGTGCCAGCAGCTTAGTGGCACATCCCCTCTCTGGGGCCAACGTCCTGACTTTC
d_call: -
cdr3_length: 18
clone_size: once
v_call: TRBV7-2
j_call: TRBJ2-6

cdr3_aa: CAWSLLGPGANVLTF
cdr3_nt: TGTGCCTGGAGTTTACTGGGGCCTGGGGCCAACGTCCTGACTTTC
d_call: -
cdr3_length: 15
clone_size: -
v_call: TRBV30
j_call: TRBJ2-6

cdr3_aa: CASSPIPKRTGRFDNEQFF
cdr3_nt: TGTGCCAGCAGCCCGATTCCAAAAAGGACAGGGCGCTTTGACAATGAGCAGTTCTTC
d_call: TRBD1
cdr3_length: 19
clone_size: few
v_call: TRBV13
j_call: TRBJ2-1

cdr3_aa: CAGGLAGGRETQYF
cdr3_nt: TGTGCCGGGGGACTAGCGGGAGGACGAGAGACCCAGTACTTC
d_call: TRBD2
cdr3_length: 14
clone_size: -
v_call: TRBV5-4
j_call: TRBJ2-5

cdr3_aa: CASRRRGINRGHWYEQYF
cdr3_nt: TGTGCCAGCAGGCGGCGCGGGATTAACAGGGGGCATTGGTACGAGCAGTACTTC
d_call: TRBD1
cdr3_length: 18
clone_size: -
v_call: TRBV28
j_call: TRBJ2-7

cdr3_aa: CASGSGQGSTYEQYF
cdr3_nt: TGTGCTAGTGGTTCGGGACAGGGCTCAACCTACGAGCAGTACTTC
d_call: TRBD1
cdr3_length: 15
clone_size: -
v_call: TRBV12-5
j_call: TRBJ2-7

cdr3_aa: CATSRGTDSEQYF
cdr3_nt: TGTGCCACCAGCAGAGGGACAGATAGCGAGCAGTACTTC
d_call: -
cdr3_length: 13
clone_size: few
v_call: TRBV15
j_call: TRBJ2-7

cdr3_aa: CASSLIWSGNEKLFF
cdr3_nt: TGTGCCAGCAGCTTAATTTGGTCAGGGAATGAAAAACTGTTTTTT
d_call: -
cdr3_length: 15
clone_size: -
v_call: TRBV7-9
j_call: TRBJ1-4

cdr3_aa: CASTRTGQLNTEAFF
cdr3_nt: TGCGCCAGCACCCGTACCGGACAGTTGAACACTGAAGCTTTCTTT
d_call: -
cdr3_length: 15
clone_size: few
v_call: TRBV5-1
j_call: TRBJ1-1

cdr3_aa: CSALLYNEQFF
cdr3_nt: TGCAGTGCTCTACTATACAATGAGCAGTTCTTC
d_call: -
cdr3_length: 11
clone_size: few
v_call: TRBV20-1
j_call: TRBJ2-1

cdr3_aa: CSVPDRRRTDTQYF
cdr3_nt: TGCAGCGTCCCCGACAGGCGGAGGACAGATACGCAGTATTTT
d_call: -
cdr3_length: 14
clone_size: -
v_call: TRBV29-1
j_call: TRBJ2-3

cdr3_aa: CASSLASGNEQFF
cdr3_nt: TGTGCCAGCAGCTTAGCATCGGGGAATGAGCAGTTCTTC
d_call: -
cdr3_length: 13
clone_size: -
v_call: TRBV7-9
j_call: TRBJ2-1

cdr3_aa: CASSLQGGWGYTF
cdr3_nt: TGTGCCAGCAGTCTCCAAGGGGGCTGGGGCTACACCTTC
d_call: TRBD1
cdr3_length: 13
clone_size: few
v_call: TRBV28
j_call: TRBJ1-2

cdr3_aa: CASSFTRDTNYGYTF
cdr3_nt: TGTGCCAGCAGTTTCACCCGGGACACCAACTATGGCTACACCTTC
d_call: -
cdr3_length: 15
clone_size: few
v_call: TRBV28
j_call: TRBJ1-2

cdr3_aa: CASSPIRGTENEKLFF
cdr3_nt: TGTGCCAGCAGCCCAATCCGGGGGACAGAGAATGAAAAACTGTTTTTT
d_call: TRBD1
cdr3_length: 16
clone_size: few
v_call: TRBV11-2
j_call: TRBJ1-4

cdr3_aa: CASSRGDSGTEAFF
cdr3_nt: TGTGCCAGCAGCCGCGGGGACAGTGGCACTGAAGCTTTCTTT
d_call: TRBD1
cdr3_length: 14
clone_size: few
v_call: TRBV7-2
j_call: TRBJ1-1

cdr3_aa: CASSFGGASGSSYNEQFF
cdr3_nt: TGTGCCAGCAGCTTCGGGGGGGCTAGCGGGAGCTCCTACAATGAGCAGTTCTTC
d_call: TRBD2
cdr3_length: 18
clone_size: -
v_call: TRBV7-3
j_call: TRBJ2-1

cdr3_aa: CSARVAETQYF
cdr3_nt: TGCAGTGCTAGAGTGGCAGAGACCCAGTACTTC
d_call: -
cdr3_length: 11
clone_size: -
v_call: TRBV20-1
j_call: TRBJ2-5

cdr3_aa: CASSPDRTDQPQHF
cdr3_nt: TGCGCCAGCAGCCCGGACAGGACCGATCAGCCCCAGCATTTT
d_call: TRBD1
cdr3_length: 14
clone_size: -
v_call: TRBV4-1
j_call: TRBJ1-5

cdr3_aa: CASSLVGGQGSEQYF
cdr3_nt: TGTGCCAGCAGCTTAGTAGGCGGACAGGGTTCCGAGCAGTACTTC
d_call: TRBD1
cdr3_length: 15
clone_size: -
v_call: TRBV7-2
j_call: TRBJ2-7

cdr3_aa: CASSVGAGQQFF
cdr3_nt: TGTGCCAGCAGTGTAGGGGCGGGGCAGCAGTTCTTC
d_call: -
cdr3_length: 12
clone_size: -
v_call: TRBV2
j_call: TRBJ2-1

cdr3_aa: CASSLSLGANLSNTGELFF
cdr3_nt: TGTGCCAGCAGCTTATCATTAGGGGCGAATCTCTCGAACACCGGGGAGCTGTTTTTT
d_call: -
cdr3_length: 19
clone_size: few
v_call: TRBV7-3
j_call: TRBJ2-2

cdr3_aa: CASSPPGLAEETQYF
cdr3_nt: TGTGCCAGCAGTCCGCCGGGACTAGCGGAAGAGACCCAGTACTTC
d_call: TRBD2
cdr3_length: 15
clone_size: few
v_call: TRBV6-6
j_call: TRBJ2-5

cdr3_aa: CASSVVAGAANTGELFF
cdr3_nt: TGTGCCAGCAGCGTAGTGGCAGGGGCGGCCAACACCGGGGAGCTGTTTTTT
d_call: -
cdr3_length: 17
clone_size: -
v_call: TRBV9
j_call: TRBJ2-2

cdr3_aa: CASSLRTGDSGELFF
cdr3_nt: TGCGCCAGCAGCTTGCGGACAGGGGATTCCGGGGAGCTTTTTTTT
d_call: TRBD1
cdr3_length: 15
clone_size: -
v_call: TRBV5-1
j_call: TRBJ2-2

cdr3_aa: CASSKGQHTGELFF
cdr3_nt: TGTGCCAGTAGTAAGGGACAACACACCGGGGAGCTGTTTTTT
d_call: -
cdr3_length: 14
clone_size: once
v_call: TRBV19
j_call: TRBJ2-2

cdr3_aa: CASSPTSSYEQYF
cdr3_nt: TGCGCCAGCAGCCCGACTAGTTCCTACGAGCAGTACTTC
d_call: -
cdr3_length: 13
clone_size: -
v_call: TRBV5-1
j_call: TRBJ2-7

cdr3_aa: CASSPSRNTGELFF
cdr3_nt: TGTGCCAGCAGCCCTTCGCGAAACACCGGGGAGCTGTTTTTT
d_call: -
cdr3_length: 14
clone_size: few
v_call: TRBV7-9
j_call: TRBJ2-2

cdr3_aa: CASIGAGYPINTEAFF
cdr3_nt: TGTGCCAGCATTGGAGCGGGATACCCAATAAACACTGAAGCTTTCTTT
d_call: -
cdr3_length: 16
clone_size: -
v_call: TRBV28
j_call: TRBJ1-1

cdr3_aa: CASSSPGLAIYEQYF
cdr3_nt: TGTGCCAGCAGCTCACCGGGACTAGCTATTTACGAGCAGTACTTC
d_call: TRBD2
cdr3_length: 15
clone_size: few
v_call: TRBV7-2
j_call: TRBJ2-7